One sample yielded the 22 T cell receptor beta chains listed below, sequenced in a study of blood T cells in healthy people across ages. The second PCR ran roughly 6 to 11 cycles with a sample-barcoded 5' primer and J-beta primers. TCRdb re-derived calls from the 5' RACE reads in MiXCR, one entry per CDR3 protein. The sample has over a million distinct CDR3 sequences, 59% seen once. What was sequenced was blood. Receptors originate from a man younger than 35 in good health.

The chain combines TRBV6-2 or TRBV6-3 with TRBJ1-5, with a possible D match to TRBD1 (6 bases). V was cut by 6 bases and J by 0 bases, with 12 bases left in between. CDR3 length: 15 amino acids. Per germline, CDR1 MNHEY and CDR2 SVGEGT. The CDR3 nucleotides are TGTGCCAGCAGGTACAGGGATTATAGCAATCAGCCCCAGCATTTT. Protein product: CASRYRDYSNQPQHF.

This clonotype was counted a few times. V is TRBV10-3 and J is TRBJ1-2; D may be TRBD1 (5 bases). This CDR3 comprises 17 residues. V was pared by 4 bases and J by 6 bases, with 24 bases between. The germline V gene has CDR1 ENHRY and CDR2 SYGVKD. This CDR3 reads CAISARGLGTDGNGYTF. The CDR3 DNA reads as TGTGCCATCAGTGCTCGTGGACTTGGGACCGACGGAAATGGCTACACCTTC.

CDR3 nucleotide sequence: TGTGCCAGCAGCCAAGATCTACTAGCGGCCGGGGAGCTGTTTTTT. This gives the protein CASSQDLLAAGELFF. The rearrangement uses TRBV4-2 and TRBJ2-2, with 8 bases matching TRBD2. The germline V gene has CDR1 LGHNA and CDR2 YNFKEQ. The CDR3 is 15 residues long. The V gene end was trimmed by 0 bases and the J gene end by 6 bases; junction bases not matched to a gene: 3.

The table lists this clonotype with a few counts. This chain connects TRBV2 to TRBJ2-1; 9 positions match TRBD2. The CDR3 consists of 15 residues. Germline V gives CDR1 SNHLY, CDR2 FYNNEI. The V and J ends lost 9 bases and 6 bases, in that order; junction bases with no gene match: 12. In DNA form, the CDR3 reads TGTGCCAGAGACAGGACTAGCGATGGCCGCAATGAGCAGTTCTTC. Translated: CARDRTSDGRNEQFF.

The chain couples TRBV28 to TRBJ2-7, with D uncertain. Between the trimmed V and J ends, which lost 5 bases and 3 bases, there was a span of 11 bases. Germline V CDR1 and CDR2: MDHEN, SYDVKM. The CDR3 loop spans 13 amino acids. This CDR3 is CASSPSENYEQYF. The CDR3 region has the DNA TGTGCCAGCAGTCCGTCCGAGAACTACGAGCAGTACTTC.

The J gene is TRBJ1-2, the V gene TRBV4-2, with no clear D. The V end was cut by 2 bases, the J end by 2 bases, with 6 bases between. CDR1 is LGHNA, CDR2 YNFKEQ, per germline. CDR3 length: 13 residues. The CDR3 sequence: CASSQRVNYGYTF. CDR3 sequence (DNA): TGTGCCAGCAGCCAAAGGGTGAACTATGGCTACACCTTC.

The chain has TRBV6-2 or TRBV6-3 and TRBJ2-3, with D perhaps TRBD2 (6 bases). CDR3 size: 17 residues. The germline V gene has CDR1 MNHEY and CDR2 SVGEGT. Between the trimmed V and J ends, which lost 6 bases and 3 bases, there was a span of 22 bases. CDR3 protein: CASSGTRGLYGTDTQYF. In nucleotides, the CDR3 is TGTGCCAGCAGCGGTACCCGGGGACTGTACGGAACAGATACGCAGTATTTT.

This clonotype was seen more than once but under ten times. The CDR3 sequence: CSVELTASYGYTF. The CDR3 nucleotides are TGCAGCGTTGAGCTGACAGCTTCCTATGGCTACACCTTC. The J gene is TRBJ1-2, the V gene TRBV29-1; the D gene is possibly TRBD1 (5 bases). Trimming took off 3 bases at V and 4 bases at J, with 12 bases between the two ends. CDR3 length equals 13 residues. Per the germline V gene, CDR1 is SQVTM and CDR2 is ANQGSEA. Complete variable domain (other parts from reference TRBV29-1 and TRBJ1-2): SAVISQKPSRDICQRGTSLTIQCQVDSQVTMMFWYRQQPGQSLTLIATANQGSEATYESGFVIDKFPISRPNLTFSTLTVSNMSPEDSSIYLCSVELTASYGYTFGSGTRLTVV.

The chain has TRBV18 and TRBJ1-2; D is perhaps TRBD1 (5 bases). This CDR3 has 11 residues. Germline lookup yields CDR1 KGHSH and CDR2 LQKENI. Trimming removed 5 bases at V and 11 bases at J, with 12 bases between. Written as DNA, the CDR3 is TGTGCCAGCTCAACGGGACTCACGTACACCTTC. It translates to CASSTGLTYTF.

The V and J genes are TRBV29-1 and TRBJ2-7; D is perhaps TRBD2 (6 bases). Germline CDR1 SQVTM, CDR2 ANQGSEA. There are 13 residues in the CDR3. Trimming took off 4 bases at V and 5 bases at J, with 15 bases between the two ends. CDR3 DNA: TGCAGCGTTGTGGTGACTAGTGCCGACGAGCAGTACTTC. Its protein is CSVVVTSADEQYF.

CDR3 in amino acids: CASSQEGMAGFLSPLHF. In nucleotides, the CDR3 is TGTGCCAGCAGCCAAGAAGGAATGGCAGGGTTTCTTTCACCCCTCCACTTT. This sequence joins TRBV4-2 and TRBJ1-6; the D gene is possibly TRBD1 (5 bases). The CDR3 runs 17 residues. Germline V gene data show CDR1 as LGHNA and CDR2 as YNFKEQ. Trimming removed 0 bases at V and 9 bases at J, with 18 bases between.

This chain joins TRBV7-6 and TRBJ1-2, with 7 positions matching TRBD1. Germline lookup yields CDR1 SGHVS and CDR2 FNYEAQ. The CDR3 totals 15 residues. V shed 0 bases, J shed 8 bases, and the junction held 9 bases outside the gene matches. This chain's CDR3 is CASSLARGQDGGYTF. CDR3 bases: TGTGCCAGCAGCTTAGCGCGTGGACAGGACGGGGGCTACACCTTC.

The V and J genes are TRBV20-1 and TRBJ2-5, with 13 bases aligning to TRBD2. Trimming took 5 bases from V and 5 from J; bases not matched to a gene: 5. CDR1 is DFQATT, CDR2 SNEGSKA, per germline (reference sequence). The CDR3 has 14 amino acids. CDR3 sequence (DNA): TGCAGTGCTCCTTGGACTAGCGGGGGTGAGACCCAGTACTTC. This codes for CSAPWTSGGETQYF.

The chain combines TRBV29-1 with TRBJ2-1; D is tentatively TRBD1 or TRBD2 (5 bases each). The better agreement between TRBJ2-7 and the DNA end casts doubt on the J call. CDR3 size: 16 residues. Germline V gene data show CDR1 as SQVTM and CDR2 as ANQGSEA. The CDR3: CSVDLGAGLSYNEQYF. CDR3 DNA: TGCAGCGTTGACCTTGGGGCGGGCCTGTCCTACAATGAGCAGTACTTC.

The chain carries TRBV20-1 and TRBJ2-3; tentatively, D is TRBD2 (5 bases). Germline V lookup: CDR1 DFQATT, CDR2 SNEGSKA (reference sequence). V was clipped by 4 bases and J by 0 bases, with 14 bases between them. The CDR3 runs 15 residues. DNA for the CDR3: TGCAGTGCTATTCTGGACTCCACTAGCACAGATACGCAGTATTTT. It is translated as CSAILDSTSTDTQYF.

The V gene is TRBV4-1, the J gene TRBJ2-1; D remains unclear. V was clipped by 0 bases and J by 10 bases, with 7 bases between them. CDR3 size: 12 residues. Germline lookup yields CDR1 MGHRA and CDR2 YSYEKL. The CDR3 region is CASSQEAREQFF. CDR3 sequence (DNA): TGCGCCAGCAGCCAAGAAGCCCGGGAGCAGTTCTTC.

V gene TRBV7-2 combines with J gene TRBJ1-4; D ambiguous. The V gene's germline CDR1 is SGHTA and CDR2 FQGNSA. Trimming took 1 base from V and 0 from J, leaving 3 bases between them. The CDR3 length is 14 residues. The CDR3, as DNA: TGTGCCAGCAGCTTAGAGTCAACTAATGAAAAACTGTTTTTT. Translated: CASSLESTNEKLFF.

The chain is built from TRBV6-5 and TRBJ2-1, with D unresolved. The V end was cut by 5 bases, the J end by 0 bases, with 11 bases between. The CDR3 length is 15 residues. Germline assignment: CDR1 MNHEY and CDR2 SVGAGI. The CDR3 coding sequence is TGTGCCAGCAGTACCAGACATGCCTCCTACAATGAGCAGTTCTTC. It specifies CASSTRHASYNEQFF.

This chain uses TRBV5-5 with TRBJ1-2; no definite D call. V shed 0 bases and J shed 4 bases, with 10 bases lying between them. The length of the CDR3 is 14 residues. The germline CDR1 and CDR2 sequences are SGHKS and YYEKEE (reference sequence). This CDR3 is CASSLDQSIYGYTF. The CDR3 coding sequence is TGTGCCAGCAGCTTGGATCAGAGCATCTATGGCTACACCTTC.

The chain has TRBV18 and TRBJ2-5, with TRBD2 matching over 10 bases. After removal of 3 bases from V and 4 bases from J, the junction contained 14 bases not matched to a gene. Germline V gene data show CDR1 as KGHSH and CDR2 as LQKENI. This CDR3 contains 18 residues. CDR3 coding DNA: TGTGCCAGCTCACCGACCCGTTCCAGCGGGGGGGCTTCAGAGACCCAGTACTTC. Residues: CASSPTRSSGGASETQYF.

This clonotype showed up just a few times. The chain combines TRBV7-9 with TRBJ2-7; D remains ambiguous. The CDR3 is 12 residues long. CDR1 and CDR2 (germline): SEHNR, FQNEAQ (reference sequence). V lost 6 bases, J lost 7 bases, and 13 bases lay in between. CDR3 amino acids: CASRSDAVEQYF. CDR3 sequence (DNA): TGTGCCAGCAGGTCAGACGCGGTGGAGCAGTACTTC.

J is TRBJ1-1 and V is TRBV28, with D possibly matching TRBD1 (6 bases). Between the trimmed V and J ends, which lost 10 bases and 0 bases, there was a span of 15 bases. The CDR3 runs to 14 residues. CDR1 and CDR2 (germline): MDHEN, SYDVKM. CDR3 sequence (DNA): TGTGCCACTCTGGCGGACAGCATGAACACTGAAGCTTTCTTT. It is translated as CATLADSMNTEAFF.